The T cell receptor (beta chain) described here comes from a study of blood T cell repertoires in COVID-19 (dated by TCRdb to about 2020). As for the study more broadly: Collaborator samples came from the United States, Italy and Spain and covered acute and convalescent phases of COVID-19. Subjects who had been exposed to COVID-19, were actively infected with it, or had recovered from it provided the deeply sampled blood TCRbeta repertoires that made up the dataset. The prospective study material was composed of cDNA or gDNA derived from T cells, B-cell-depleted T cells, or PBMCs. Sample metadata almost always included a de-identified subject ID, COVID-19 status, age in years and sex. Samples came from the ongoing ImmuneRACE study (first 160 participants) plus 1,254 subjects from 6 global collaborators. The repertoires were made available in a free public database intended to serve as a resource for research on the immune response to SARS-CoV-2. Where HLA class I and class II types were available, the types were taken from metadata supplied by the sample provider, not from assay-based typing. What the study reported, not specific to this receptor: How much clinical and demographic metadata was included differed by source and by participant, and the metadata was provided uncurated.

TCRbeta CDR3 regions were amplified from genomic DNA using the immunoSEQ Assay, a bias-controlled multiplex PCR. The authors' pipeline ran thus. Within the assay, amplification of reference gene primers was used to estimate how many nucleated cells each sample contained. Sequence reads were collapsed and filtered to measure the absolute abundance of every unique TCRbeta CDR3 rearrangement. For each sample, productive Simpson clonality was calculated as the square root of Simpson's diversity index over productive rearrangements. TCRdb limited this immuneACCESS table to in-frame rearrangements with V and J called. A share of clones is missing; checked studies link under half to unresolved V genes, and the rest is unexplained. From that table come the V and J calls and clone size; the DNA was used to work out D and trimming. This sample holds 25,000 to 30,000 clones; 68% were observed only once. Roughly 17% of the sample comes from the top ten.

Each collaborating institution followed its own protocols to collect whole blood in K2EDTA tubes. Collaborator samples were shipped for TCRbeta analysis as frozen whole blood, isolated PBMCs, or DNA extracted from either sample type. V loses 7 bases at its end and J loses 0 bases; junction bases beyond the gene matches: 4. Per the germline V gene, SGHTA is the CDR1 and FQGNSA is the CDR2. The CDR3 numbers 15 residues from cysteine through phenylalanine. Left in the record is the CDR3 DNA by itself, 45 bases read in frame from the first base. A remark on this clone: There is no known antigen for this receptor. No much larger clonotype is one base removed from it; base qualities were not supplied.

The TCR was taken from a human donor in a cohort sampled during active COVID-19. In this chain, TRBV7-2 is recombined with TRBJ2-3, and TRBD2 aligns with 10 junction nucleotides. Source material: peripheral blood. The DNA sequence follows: TGTGCCAGCAAGGCTAGCGGGGGTAGCACAGATACGCAGTATTTT. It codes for CASKASGGSTDTQYF.